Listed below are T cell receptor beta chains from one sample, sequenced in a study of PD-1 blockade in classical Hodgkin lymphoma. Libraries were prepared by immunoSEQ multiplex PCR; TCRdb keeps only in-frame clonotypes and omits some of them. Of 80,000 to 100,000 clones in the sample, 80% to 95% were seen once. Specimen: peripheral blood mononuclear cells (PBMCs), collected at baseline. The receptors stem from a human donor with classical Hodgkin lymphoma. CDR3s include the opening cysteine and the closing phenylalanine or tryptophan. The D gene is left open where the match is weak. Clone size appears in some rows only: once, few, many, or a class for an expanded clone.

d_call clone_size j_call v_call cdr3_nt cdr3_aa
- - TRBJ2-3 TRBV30 TGTGCCTGGAGTGGTGCAGATACGCAGTATTTT CAWSGADTQYF
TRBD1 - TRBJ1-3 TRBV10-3 TGTGCCATCAGAGAACAGGGGGCCGGAGGAGGAAACACCATATATTTT CAIREQGAGGGNTIYF
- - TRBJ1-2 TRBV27 TGTGCCAGCAGTTTAACAAGGGGCTATGGCTACACCTTC CASSLTRGYGYTF
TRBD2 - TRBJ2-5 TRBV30 TGTGCCTGGACCCTTCGGGGGGGAGAGACCCAGTACTTC CAWTLRGGETQYF
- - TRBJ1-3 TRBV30 TGTGCCTGGAGCCTAGGGGGGACTGGAAACACCATATATTTT CAWSLGGTGNTIYF
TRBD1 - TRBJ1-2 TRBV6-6 TGTGCCAGCAGTCGCTCCGGGACAGAGAGAGCAGGCGGCTACACCTTC CASSRSGTERAGGYTF
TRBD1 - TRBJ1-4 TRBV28 TGTGCCAGCAGTTTATGGCGGGACAGGGGGCACCAAGAAGCTGAAAAACTGTTTTTT CASSLWRDRGHQEAEKLFF
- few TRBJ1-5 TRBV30 TGTGCCTGGACCTCGAAGCGGAGCAAGCCCCAGCATTTT CAWTSKRSKPQHF
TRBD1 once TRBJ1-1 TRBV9 TGTGCCAGCAGCGTAGACGGGACAGGGGGGATTCGCACTGAAGCTTTCTTT CASSVDGTGGIRTEAFF
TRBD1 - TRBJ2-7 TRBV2 TGTGCCAGCATCCCGGGACAGACGATCTACGAGCAGTACTTC CASIPGQTIYEQYF
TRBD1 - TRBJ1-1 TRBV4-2 TGTGCCAGCAGCCATGAGGACAGGGACACTGAAGCTTTCTTT CASSHEDRDTEAFF
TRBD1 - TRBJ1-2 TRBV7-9 TGTGCCAGCAGCTTAGAGCCGGGACAGGGGTTATATGGCTACACCTTC CASSLEPGQGLYGYTF
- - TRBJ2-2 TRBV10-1 TGCGCCAGCAGCGCCGGACTGGCGAACACCGGGGAGCTGTTTTTT CASSAGLANTGELFF
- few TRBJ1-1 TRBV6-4 TGTGCCAGCAGTTGGGACGAGAACACTGAAGCTTTCTTT CASSWDENTEAFF
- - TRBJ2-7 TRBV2 TGTGCCAGCAGTGAATGGAGGGCGGGCTGGGAGCAGTACTTC CASSEWRAGWEQYF
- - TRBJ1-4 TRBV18 TGTGCCAGCTCACCAGGCCCAACTAATGAAAAACTGTTTTTT CASSPGPTNEKLFF
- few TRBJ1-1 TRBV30 TGTGCCTGGAGCTACAGCCAGAACACTGAAGCTTTCTTT CAWSYSQNTEAFF
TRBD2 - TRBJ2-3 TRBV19 TGTGCCAGTAGTACCCTAGCGGGAGCTAGCACAGATACGCAGTATTTT CASSTLAGASTDTQYF